This is a list of T cell receptor beta chains from one sample in a study of blood T cell repertoires in COVID-19. TCRdb's copy holds only in-frame clones and misses some; the assay was immunoSEQ multiplex PCR. The sample includes 190,000 or so clones, approximately 86% seen only once; the top ten take roughly 0.91%. The specimen was peripheral blood. The origin of the receptors is a man between 60 and 75 years old with COVID-19, enrolled during active disease. Both conserved end residues are part of each CDR3. The D gene is left open where the match is weak. The size entry is marked missing in some rows and otherwise reads once, few, many or a size class.

D gene: NA
J gene: TRBJ1-1
V gene: TRBV4-1
clone size: NA
CDR3 protein: CASSQDGGTNTEAFF
CDR3 DNA: TGCGCCAGCAGCCAAGATGGGGGGACGAACACTGAAGCTTTCTTT

D gene: NA
J gene: TRBJ1-4
V gene: TRBV3-1/TRBV3-2
clone size: NA
CDR3 protein: CASSQQGGEKLFF
CDR3 DNA: TGTGCCAGCAGCCAACAGGGTGGGGAAAAACTGTTTTTT

D gene: NA
J gene: TRBJ1-1
V gene: TRBV7-8
clone size: few
CDR3 protein: CASSLVQANTEAFF
CDR3 DNA: TGTGCCAGCAGCTTAGTACAGGCAAACACTGAAGCTTTCTTT

D gene: TRBD2
J gene: TRBJ2-3
V gene: TRBV11-2
clone size: NA
CDR3 protein: CASSPLLGTSGSMNTQYF
CDR3 DNA: TGTGCCAGCAGCCCCCTTCTTGGGACTAGCGGGAGTATGAATACGCAGTATTTT

D gene: TRBD1
J gene: TRBJ1-4
V gene: TRBV6-6
clone size: few
CDR3 protein: CASSYAQGRGEKLFF
CDR3 DNA: TGTGCCAGCAGTTACGCACAGGGGCGGGGTGAAAAACTGTTTTTT

D gene: NA
J gene: TRBJ1-2
V gene: TRBV5-1
clone size: NA
CDR3 protein: CASSPSGTLYGYTF
CDR3 DNA: TGCGCCAGCAGCCCTTCCGGGACACTCTATGGCTACACCTTC

D gene: NA
J gene: TRBJ2-1
V gene: TRBV9
clone size: few
CDR3 protein: CASSVVPNANNEQFF
CDR3 DNA: TGTGCCAGCAGCGTAGTTCCTAACGCAAACAATGAGCAGTTCTTC

D gene: NA
J gene: TRBJ2-5
V gene: TRBV19
clone size: NA
CDR3 protein: CASSTGVRETQYF
CDR3 DNA: TGTGCCAGTAGTACGGGAGTACGTGAGACCCAGTACTTC

D gene: TRBD1
J gene: TRBJ1-1
V gene: TRBV19
clone size: NA
CDR3 protein: CASTRTGGSDEAFF
CDR3 DNA: TGTGCCAGTACCCGGACAGGGGGCTCGGATGAAGCTTTCTTT

D gene: NA
J gene: TRBJ1-1
V gene: TRBV4-3
clone size: few
CDR3 protein: CASSQDHGGQTEAFF
CDR3 DNA: TGCGCCAGCAGCCAAGATCACGGGGGGCAAACTGAAGCTTTCTTT

D gene: TRBD1
J gene: TRBJ1-2
V gene: TRBV6-5
clone size: NA
CDR3 protein: CASSYSTGNYGYTF
CDR3 DNA: TGTGCCAGCAGTTACTCGACAGGGAACTATGGCTACACCTTC

D gene: TRBD2
J gene: TRBJ2-7
V gene: TRBV27
clone size: NA
CDR3 protein: CASSLRGGSYEQYF
CDR3 DNA: TGTGCCAGCAGTTTACGGGGGGGGTCCTACGAGCAGTACTTC

D gene: TRBD1
J gene: TRBJ1-2
V gene: TRBV24-1
clone size: NA
CDR3 protein: CATSDSPPGQNYGYTF
CDR3 DNA: TGTGCCACCAGTGATTCGCCACCGGGACAGAACTATGGCTACACCTTC

D gene: NA
J gene: TRBJ1-3
V gene: TRBV5-4
clone size: NA
CDR3 protein: CASSQLAGNTIYF
CDR3 DNA: TGTGCCAGCAGCCAACTTGCTGGAAACACCATATATTTT

D gene: NA
J gene: TRBJ1-4
V gene: TRBV30
clone size: NA
CDR3 protein: CAWSPGITNEKLFF
CDR3 DNA: TGTGCCTGGAGCCCAGGGATAACTAATGAAAAACTGTTTTTT

D gene: TRBD1
J gene: TRBJ1-1
V gene: TRBV5-4
clone size: few
CDR3 protein: CASSFGGGAEAFF
CDR3 DNA: TGTGCCAGCAGCTTCGGAGGGGGCGCTGAAGCTTTCTTT

D gene: TRBD1
J gene: TRBJ1-2
V gene: TRBV28
clone size: few
CDR3 protein: CASSLLQGRNYGYTF
CDR3 DNA: TGTGCCAGCAGCCTCCTACAGGGGAGAAACTATGGCTACACCTTC

D gene: NA
J gene: TRBJ1-1
V gene: TRBV7-9
clone size: NA
CDR3 protein: CASSMDNVNTEAFF
CDR3 DNA: TGTGCCAGCAGCATGGACAACGTGAACACTGAAGCTTTCTTT

D gene: TRBD1
J gene: TRBJ1-2
V gene: TRBV7-2
clone size: NA
CDR3 protein: CASSSRQGTYGYTF
CDR3 DNA: TGTGCCAGCAGTTCGAGACAGGGGACCTATGGCTACACCTTC

D gene: TRBD2
J gene: TRBJ2-1
V gene: TRBV2
clone size: NA
CDR3 protein: CASSPGTSGSIEQFF
CDR3 DNA: TGTGCCAGCAGTCCCGGGACTAGCGGGAGTATTGAGCAGTTCTTC

D gene: TRBD1
J gene: TRBJ2-3
V gene: TRBV9
clone size: few
CDR3 protein: CASSWGQFKDTQYF
CDR3 DNA: TGTGCCAGCAGCTGGGGACAGTTTAAGGATACGCAGTATTTT

D gene: NA
J gene: TRBJ2-2
V gene: TRBV2
clone size: NA
CDR3 protein: CACRAGTNTGELFF
CDR3 DNA: TGTGCCTGCCGGGCGGGGACGAACACCGGGGAGCTGTTTTTT

D gene: NA
J gene: TRBJ2-2
V gene: TRBV10-3
clone size: NA
CDR3 protein: CAVHGGGDTGELFF
CDR3 DNA: TGTGCCGTACACGGGGGAGGTGACACCGGGGAGCTGTTTTTT

D gene: NA
J gene: TRBJ1-5
V gene: TRBV18
clone size: NA
CDR3 protein: CASSDRGVSNQPQHF
CDR3 DNA: TGTGCCAGCTCAGACCGGGGGGTTAGCAATCAGCCCCAGCATTTT

D gene: TRBD1
J gene: TRBJ1-4
V gene: TRBV6-5
clone size: few
CDR3 protein: CASRTQGVEKLFF
CDR3 DNA: TGTGCCAGCAGGACACAGGGGGTTGAAAAACTGTTTTTT

D gene: NA
J gene: TRBJ1-1
V gene: TRBV6-6
clone size: once
CDR3 protein: CASSYLQGTEAFF
CDR3 DNA: TGTGCCAGCAGTTACCTCCAGGGCACTGAAGCTTTCTTT

D gene: TRBD1
J gene: TRBJ2-1
V gene: TRBV11-2
clone size: NA
CDR3 protein: CASSLGTGGYNEQFF
CDR3 DNA: TGTGCCAGCAGCTTAGGGACAGGGGGATACAATGAGCAGTTCTTC

D gene: NA
J gene: TRBJ2-1
V gene: TRBV18
clone size: NA
CDR3 protein: CASSQGYNEQFF
CDR3 DNA: TGTGCCAGCTCACAGGGGTACAATGAGCAGTTCTTC

D gene: NA
J gene: TRBJ1-5
V gene: TRBV7-2
clone size: NA
CDR3 protein: CASSLGSHYSNQPQHF
CDR3 DNA: TGTGCCAGCAGCTTAGGCAGTCATTATAGCAATCAGCCCCAGCATTTT

D gene: NA
J gene: TRBJ2-1
V gene: TRBV5-1
clone size: NA
CDR3 protein: CASRETPNEQFF
CDR3 DNA: TGCGCCAGCAGGGAGACTCCAAATGAGCAGTTCTTC

D gene: NA
J gene: TRBJ1-1
V gene: TRBV11-2
clone size: NA
CDR3 protein: CASSLSGHLTLNTEAFF
CDR3 DNA: TGTGCCAGCAGCTTGTCTGGACACCTTACCCTGAACACTGAAGCTTTCTTT

D gene: TRBD2
J gene: TRBJ2-7
V gene: TRBV27
clone size: few
CDR3 protein: CASTSSKREIFYEQYF
CDR3 DNA: TGTGCCAGCACCTCATCAAAGCGGGAGATCTTCTACGAGCAGTACTTC

D gene: TRBD1
J gene: TRBJ1-1
V gene: TRBV7-2
clone size: few
CDR3 protein: CASSFQGAAFF
CDR3 DNA: TGTGCCAGCAGCTTCCAGGGGGCAGCTTTCTTT

D gene: NA
J gene: TRBJ1-4
V gene: TRBV18
clone size: NA
CDR3 protein: CASSQSDSISTNEKLFF
CDR3 DNA: TGTGCCAGCTCCCAGTCTGACTCGATCTCAACTAATGAAAAACTGTTTTTT

D gene: NA
J gene: TRBJ2-5
V gene: TRBV5-1
clone size: NA
CDR3 protein: CASSAGQRSETQYF
CDR3 DNA: TGCGCCAGCAGCGCAGGACAGCGGTCAGAGACCCAGTACTTC

D gene: TRBD1
J gene: TRBJ1-6
V gene: TRBV7-2
clone size: NA
CDR3 protein: CASSVRTGDSPLHF
CDR3 DNA: TGTGCCAGCAGCGTCCGGACAGGGGATTCACCCCTCCACTTT

D gene: NA
J gene: TRBJ1-4
V gene: TRBV7-9
clone size: NA
CDR3 protein: CASSPRTLATNEKLFF
CDR3 DNA: TGTGCCAGCAGCCCCAGGACACTTGCAACTAATGAAAAACTGTTTTTT

D gene: TRBD1
J gene: TRBJ1-1
V gene: TRBV14
clone size: NA
CDR3 protein: CASSQGTGGFAEAFF
CDR3 DNA: TGTGCCAGCAGCCAAGGGACAGGGGGTTTTGCTGAAGCTTTCTTT

D gene: NA
J gene: TRBJ2-1
V gene: TRBV3-1/TRBV3-2
clone size: NA
CDR3 protein: CASSHHGGRNEQFF
CDR3 DNA: TGTGCCAGCAGCCATCACGGGGGGCGCAATGAGCAGTTCTTC

D gene: NA
J gene: TRBJ2-7
V gene: TRBV25-1
clone size: NA
CDR3 protein: CASSGTRHEQYF
CDR3 DNA: TGTGCCAGCAGTGGGACAAGGCACGAGCAGTACTTC

D gene: NA
J gene: TRBJ2-6
V gene: TRBV10-2
clone size: NA
CDR3 protein: CASTPPSLSSGANVLTF
CDR3 DNA: TGCGCCAGCACTCCCCCTAGCTTGAGCTCTGGGGCCAACGTCCTGACTTTC

D gene: NA
J gene: TRBJ1-3
V gene: TRBV4-3
clone size: NA
CDR3 protein: CASSRTAGQGNTIYF
CDR3 DNA: TGCGCCAGCAGCCGGACGGCAGGGCAAGGAAACACCATATATTTT